This TCR beta chain appears in the sequencing data of a study of blood T cell repertoires in COVID-19. About the study: Specimens from acute and convalescent COVID-19 originated in the United States, Italy and Spain. Sources were T cells, B-cell-depleted T cells, or PBMCs; the material itself was cDNA or gDNA.

Participant age was about 18 to 95 years, and participants resided in approximately 24 US areas. This clone was counted only a few times. In germline, CDR1 is LNHDA, CDR2 SQIVND (reference sequence). The CDR3 loop spans 14 amino acids. J gave up 2 bases and V 3 bases, and 3 bases lay outside the gene matches. As processed by the authors: Reference gene primer amplification in the assay estimated nucleated cell counts. The data were produced by immunoSEQ multiplex PCR, yet TCRdb's version contains in-frame clones alone and is incomplete. That table supplies the V and J calls and clone size; D and trimming were determined from the DNA. The table records 300,000 to 500,000 clones, approximately 87% of them present only once.

This chain connects TRBV19 to TRBJ2-7; 8 bases align to TRBD1. The sequenced sample consisted of PBMCs or T cells enriched from blood (not recorded which). This sequence originates from a woman under 40 with acute COVID-19. CDR3 amino acids: CASSIYRGAYEQYF. CDR3 bases: TGTGCCAGTAGTATCTACAGGGGGGCCTACGAGCAGTACTTC.